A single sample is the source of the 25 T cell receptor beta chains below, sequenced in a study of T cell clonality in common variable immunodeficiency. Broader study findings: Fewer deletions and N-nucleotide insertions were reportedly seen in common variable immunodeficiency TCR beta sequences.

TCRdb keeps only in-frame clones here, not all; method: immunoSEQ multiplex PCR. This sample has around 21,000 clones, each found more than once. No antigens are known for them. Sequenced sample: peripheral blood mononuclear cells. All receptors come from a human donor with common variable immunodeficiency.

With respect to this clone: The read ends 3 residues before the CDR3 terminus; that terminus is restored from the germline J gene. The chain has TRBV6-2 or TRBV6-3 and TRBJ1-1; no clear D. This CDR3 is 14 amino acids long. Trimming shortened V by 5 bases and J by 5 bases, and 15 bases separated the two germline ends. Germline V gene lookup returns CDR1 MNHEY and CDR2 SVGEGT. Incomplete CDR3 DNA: TGTGCCAGCAGTCCCGACGGACCGGGGACTGAA. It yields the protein CASSPDGPGTE. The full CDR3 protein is CASSPDGPGTEAFF.

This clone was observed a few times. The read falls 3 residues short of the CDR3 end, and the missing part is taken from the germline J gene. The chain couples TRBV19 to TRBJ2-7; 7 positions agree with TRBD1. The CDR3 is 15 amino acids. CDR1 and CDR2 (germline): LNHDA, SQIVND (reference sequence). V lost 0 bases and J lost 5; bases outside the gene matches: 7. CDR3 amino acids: CASSIDRRGTHEQYF. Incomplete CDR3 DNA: TGTGCCAGTAGTATAGATCGCAGGGGGACGCACGAG.

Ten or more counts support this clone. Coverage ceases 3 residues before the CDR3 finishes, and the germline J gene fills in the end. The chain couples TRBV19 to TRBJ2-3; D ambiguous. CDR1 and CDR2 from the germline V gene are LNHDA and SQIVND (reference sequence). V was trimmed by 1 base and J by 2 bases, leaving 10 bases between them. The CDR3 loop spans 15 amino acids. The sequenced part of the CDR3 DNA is TGTGCCAGTAGTATAGGGTCTACTCACACAGATACG. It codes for CASSIGSTHTDT. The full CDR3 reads CASSIGSTHTDTQYF.

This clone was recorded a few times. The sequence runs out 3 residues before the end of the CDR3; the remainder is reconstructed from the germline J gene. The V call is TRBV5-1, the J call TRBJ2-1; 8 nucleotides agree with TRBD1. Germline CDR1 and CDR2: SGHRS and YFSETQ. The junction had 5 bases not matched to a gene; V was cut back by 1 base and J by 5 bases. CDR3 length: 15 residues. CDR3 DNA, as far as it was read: TGCGCCAGCAGCTTGTCGGGACAGGCTCACAATGAG. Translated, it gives CASSLSGQAHNE. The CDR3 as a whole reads CASSLSGQAHNEQFF.

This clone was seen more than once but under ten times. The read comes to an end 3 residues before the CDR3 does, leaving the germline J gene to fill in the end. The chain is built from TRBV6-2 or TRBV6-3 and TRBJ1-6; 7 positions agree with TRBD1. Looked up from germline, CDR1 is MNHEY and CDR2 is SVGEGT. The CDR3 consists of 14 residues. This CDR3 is CASSGDSEKSTLHF. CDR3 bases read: TGTGCCAGCAGTGGGGACAGCGAGAAGTCAACC.

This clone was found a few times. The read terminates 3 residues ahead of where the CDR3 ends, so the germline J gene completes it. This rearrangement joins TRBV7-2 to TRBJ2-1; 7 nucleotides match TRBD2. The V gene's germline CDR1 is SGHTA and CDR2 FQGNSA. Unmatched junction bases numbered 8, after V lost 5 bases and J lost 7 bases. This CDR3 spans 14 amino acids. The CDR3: CASSQSTSRNEQFF. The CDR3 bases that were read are TGTGCCAGCAGCCAATCGACTAGCCGGAATGAG. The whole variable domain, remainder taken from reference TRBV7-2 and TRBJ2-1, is GAGVSQSPSNKVTEKGKDVELRCDPISGHTALYWYRQSLGQGLEFLIYFQGNSAPDKSGLPSDRFSAERTGGSVSTLTIQRTQQEDSAVYLCASSQSTSRNEQFFGPGTRLTVL.

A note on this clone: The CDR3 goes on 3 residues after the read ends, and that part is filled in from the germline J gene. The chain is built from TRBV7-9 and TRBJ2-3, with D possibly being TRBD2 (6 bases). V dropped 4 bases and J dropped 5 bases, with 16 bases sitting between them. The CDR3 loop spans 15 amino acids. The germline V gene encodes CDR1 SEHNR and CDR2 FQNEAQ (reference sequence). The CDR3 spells CASSSLAGIVDTQYF. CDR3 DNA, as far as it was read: TGTGCCAGCAGCTCCCTGGCGGGGATAGTAGATACG.

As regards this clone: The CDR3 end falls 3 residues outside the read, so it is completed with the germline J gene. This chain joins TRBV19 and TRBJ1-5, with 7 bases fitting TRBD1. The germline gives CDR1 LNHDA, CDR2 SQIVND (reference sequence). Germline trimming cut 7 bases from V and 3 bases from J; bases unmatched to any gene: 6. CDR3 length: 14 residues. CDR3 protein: CASKPGQNNQPQHF. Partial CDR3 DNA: TGTGCCAGTAAACCGGGACAGAACAATCAGCCC.

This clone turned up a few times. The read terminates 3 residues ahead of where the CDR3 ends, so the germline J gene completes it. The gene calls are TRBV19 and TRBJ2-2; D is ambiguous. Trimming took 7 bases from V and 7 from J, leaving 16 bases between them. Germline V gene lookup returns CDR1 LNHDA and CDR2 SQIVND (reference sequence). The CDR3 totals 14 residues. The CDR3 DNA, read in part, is TGTGCCAGTACCCCCAAGCTGGTTGTCGGGGAG. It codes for CASTPKLVVGE. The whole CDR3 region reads CASTPKLVVGELFF.

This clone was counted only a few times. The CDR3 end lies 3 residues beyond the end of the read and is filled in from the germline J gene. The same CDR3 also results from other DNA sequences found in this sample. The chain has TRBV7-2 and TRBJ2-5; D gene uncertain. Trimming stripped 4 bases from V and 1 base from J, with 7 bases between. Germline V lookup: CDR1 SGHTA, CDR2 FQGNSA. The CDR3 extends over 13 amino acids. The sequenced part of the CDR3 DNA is TGTGCCAGCAGCTCTCGGGTCCAAGAGACC. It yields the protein CASSSRVQET. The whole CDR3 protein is CASSSRVQETQYF.

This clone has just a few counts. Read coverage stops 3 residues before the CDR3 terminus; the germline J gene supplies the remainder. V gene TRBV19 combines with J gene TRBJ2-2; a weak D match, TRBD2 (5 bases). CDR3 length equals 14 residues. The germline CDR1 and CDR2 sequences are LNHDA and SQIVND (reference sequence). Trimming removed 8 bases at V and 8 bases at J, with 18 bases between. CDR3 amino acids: CASFGLSTAGELFF. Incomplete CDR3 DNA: TGTGCCAGTTTCGGACTCTCCACAGCGGGGGAG.

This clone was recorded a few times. The part of the CDR3 DNA that was read is TGTGCCAGCTGCTGGCGGGGGAGTTCCTACGAG. It codes for CASCWRGSSYE. The full CDR3 sequence reads CASCWRGSSYEQYF. The chain is built from TRBV6-2 or TRBV6-3 and TRBJ2-7; 7 nucleotides match TRBD2. The CDR3 end lies 3 residues beyond the end of the read and is filled in from the germline J gene. After removal of 8 bases from V and 1 base from J, the junction contained 8 bases not matched to a gene. The CDR3 consists of 14 residues. Germline loops: CDR1 MNHEY, CDR2 SVGEGT.

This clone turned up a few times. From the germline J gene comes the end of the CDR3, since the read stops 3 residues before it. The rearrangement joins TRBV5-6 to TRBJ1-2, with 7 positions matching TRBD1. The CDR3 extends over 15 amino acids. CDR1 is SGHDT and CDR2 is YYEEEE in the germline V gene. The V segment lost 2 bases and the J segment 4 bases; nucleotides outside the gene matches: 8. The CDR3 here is CASSLAGQEIYGYTF. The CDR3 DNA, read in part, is TGTGCCAGCAGCTTAGCTGGACAGGAGATCTATGGC.

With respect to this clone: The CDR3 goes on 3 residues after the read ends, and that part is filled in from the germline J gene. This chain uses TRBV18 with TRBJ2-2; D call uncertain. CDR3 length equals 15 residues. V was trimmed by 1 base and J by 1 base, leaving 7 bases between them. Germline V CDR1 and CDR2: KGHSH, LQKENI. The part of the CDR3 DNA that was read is TGTGCCAGCTCACCACGGCAGGTGAACACCGGGGAG. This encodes CASSPRQVNTGE. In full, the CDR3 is CASSPRQVNTGELFF.

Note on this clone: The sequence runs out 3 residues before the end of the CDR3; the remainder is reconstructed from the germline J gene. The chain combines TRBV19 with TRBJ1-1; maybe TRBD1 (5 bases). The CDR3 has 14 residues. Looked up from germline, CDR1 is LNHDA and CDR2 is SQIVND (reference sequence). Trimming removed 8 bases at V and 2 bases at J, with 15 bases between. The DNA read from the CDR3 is TGTGCCAGTTTCCCCAGGCAGGGTAACACTGAA. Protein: CASFPRQGNTE. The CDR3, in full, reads CASFPRQGNTEAFF.

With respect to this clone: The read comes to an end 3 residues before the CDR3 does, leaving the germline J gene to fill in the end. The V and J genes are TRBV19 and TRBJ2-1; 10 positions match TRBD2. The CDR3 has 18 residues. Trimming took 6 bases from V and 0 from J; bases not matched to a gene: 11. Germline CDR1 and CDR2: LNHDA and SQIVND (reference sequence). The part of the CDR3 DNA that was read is TGTGCCAGTAGCCGGTTTAGAGCGGGGGGGAGCTCCTACAATGAG. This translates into CASSRFRAGGSSYNE. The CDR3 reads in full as CASSRFRAGGSSYNEQFF. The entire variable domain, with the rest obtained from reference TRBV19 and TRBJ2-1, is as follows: DGGITQSPKYLFRKEGQNVTLSCEQNLNHDAMYWYRQDPGQGLRLIYYSQIVNDFQKGDIAEGYSVSREKKESFPLTVTSAQKNPTAFYLCASSRFRAGGSSYNEQFFGPGTRLTVL.

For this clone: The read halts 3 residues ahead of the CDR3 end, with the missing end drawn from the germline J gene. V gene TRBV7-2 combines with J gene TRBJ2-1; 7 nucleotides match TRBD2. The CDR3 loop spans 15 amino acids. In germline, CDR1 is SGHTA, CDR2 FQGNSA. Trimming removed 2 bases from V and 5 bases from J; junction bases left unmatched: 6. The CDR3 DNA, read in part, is TGTGCCAGCAGCTTATTCCAGCGGGGTGACAATGAG. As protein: CASSLFQRGDNE. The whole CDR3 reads CASSLFQRGDNEQFF. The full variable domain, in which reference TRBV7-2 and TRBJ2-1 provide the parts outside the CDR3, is GAGVSQSPSNKVTEKGKDVELRCDPISGHTALYWYRQSLGQGLEFLIYFQGNSAPDKSGLPSDRFSAERTGGSVSTLTIQRTQQEDSAVYLCASSLFQRGDNEQFFGPGTRLTVL.

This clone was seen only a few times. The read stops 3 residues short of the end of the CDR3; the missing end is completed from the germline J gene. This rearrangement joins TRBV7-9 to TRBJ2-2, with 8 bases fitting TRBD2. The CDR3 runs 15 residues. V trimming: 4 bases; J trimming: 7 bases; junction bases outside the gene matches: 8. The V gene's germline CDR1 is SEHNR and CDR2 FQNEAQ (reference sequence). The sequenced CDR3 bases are TGTGCCAGCAGCTCCGGCGGGGGGCAGGGCGGGGAG. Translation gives CASSSGGGQGGE. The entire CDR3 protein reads CASSSGGGQGGELFF.

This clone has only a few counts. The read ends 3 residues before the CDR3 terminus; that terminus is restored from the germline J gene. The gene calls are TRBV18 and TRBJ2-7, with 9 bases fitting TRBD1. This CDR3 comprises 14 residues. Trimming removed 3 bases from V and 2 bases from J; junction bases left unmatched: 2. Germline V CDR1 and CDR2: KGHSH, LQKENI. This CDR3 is CASSPGTGPYEQYF. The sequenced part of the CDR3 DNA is TGTGCCAGCTCACCGGGGACAGGGCCCTACGAG.

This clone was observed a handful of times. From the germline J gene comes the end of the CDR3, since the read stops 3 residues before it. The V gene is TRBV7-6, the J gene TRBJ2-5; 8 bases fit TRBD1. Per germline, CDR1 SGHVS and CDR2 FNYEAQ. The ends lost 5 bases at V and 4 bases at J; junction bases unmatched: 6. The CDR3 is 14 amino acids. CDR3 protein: CASSLRQGRETQYF. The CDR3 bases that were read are TGTGCCAGCAGCCTAAGACAGGGGCGAGAGACC.

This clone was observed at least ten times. CDR3 DNA, as far as it was read: TGTGCCAGCAGTTATAATCCTGACAGGGTAGCGCCC. This translates into CASSYNPDRVAP. The complete CDR3 reads CASSYNPDRVAPQHF. This chain joins TRBV6-2 or TRBV6-3 and TRBJ1-5, with 7 bases that match TRBD1. The CDR3 is cut off 3 residues early in the read; its end comes from the germline J gene. CDR3 length: 15 residues. CDR1 and CDR2 (germline): MNHEY, SVGEGT. The J segment lost 9 bases and the V segment lost 3 bases, leaving 11 bases of the junction unmatched.

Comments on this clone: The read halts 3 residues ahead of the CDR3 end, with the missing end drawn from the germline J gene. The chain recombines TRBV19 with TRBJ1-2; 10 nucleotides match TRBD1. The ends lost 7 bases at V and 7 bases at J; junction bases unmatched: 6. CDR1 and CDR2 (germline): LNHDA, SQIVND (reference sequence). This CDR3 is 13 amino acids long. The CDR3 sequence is CASTPGTGAGYTF. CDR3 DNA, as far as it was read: TGTGCCAGTACTCCAGGGACAGGGGCTGGC.

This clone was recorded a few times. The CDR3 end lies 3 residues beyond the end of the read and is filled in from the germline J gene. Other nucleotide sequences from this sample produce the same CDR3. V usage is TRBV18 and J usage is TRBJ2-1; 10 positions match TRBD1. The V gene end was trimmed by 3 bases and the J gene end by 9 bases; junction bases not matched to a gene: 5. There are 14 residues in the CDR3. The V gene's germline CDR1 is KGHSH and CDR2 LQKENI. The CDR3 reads CASSPGTGAREQFF. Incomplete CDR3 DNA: TGTGCCAGCTCACCTGGGACAGGGGCGCGTGAG.

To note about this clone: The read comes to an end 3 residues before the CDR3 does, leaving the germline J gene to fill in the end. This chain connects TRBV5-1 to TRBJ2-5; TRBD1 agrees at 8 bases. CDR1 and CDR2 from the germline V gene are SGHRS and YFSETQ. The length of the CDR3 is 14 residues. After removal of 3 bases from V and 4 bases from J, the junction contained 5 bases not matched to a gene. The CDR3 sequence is CASSWQGAGETQYF. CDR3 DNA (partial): TGCGCCAGCAGCTGGCAGGGGGCAGGAGAGACC.

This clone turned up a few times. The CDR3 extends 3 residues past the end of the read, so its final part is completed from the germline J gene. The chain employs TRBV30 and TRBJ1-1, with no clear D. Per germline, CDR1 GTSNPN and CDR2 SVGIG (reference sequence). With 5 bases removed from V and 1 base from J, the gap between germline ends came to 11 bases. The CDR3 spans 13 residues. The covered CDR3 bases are TGTGCCTGGGGCGGCGGAGGGAACACTGAA. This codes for CAWGGGGNTE. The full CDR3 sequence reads CAWGGGGNTEAFF.